One T cell receptor (beta chain) is described in this entry. The sample is drawn from a study of OX40 agonist ivuxolimab in advanced cancers. Unmatched junction bases numbered 6, after V lost 4 bases and J lost 5 bases. CDR3 length equals 14 residues. Per germline, CDR1 SGHRS and CDR2 YFSETQ. Sequencing was performed with immunoSEQ multiplex PCR; in TCRdb, only in-frame clones are kept and a portion is missing. The sample lists some 55,000 clones; around 85% were seen once. The sequences come from CD4+ or CD8+ T cells sorted from blood, collected in a trial of the OX40 agonist ivuxolimab. The clonotype originates from an adult with an advanced solid tumor such as melanoma, head and neck, liver or kidney cancer. V usage is TRBV5-1 and J usage is TRBJ1-5; 7 bases agree with TRBD1. The DNA for the CDR3 is TGCGCCAGCAGCCCCGGGACAGCAGATCAGCCCCAGCATTTT. Translated, it gives CASSPGTADQPQHF.